This T cell receptor beta chain was sequenced during a study of T cell responses to AZD1222 COVID-19 vaccine. The study, taken as a whole, reports: Across the whole spike, CD4 TCRs peaked at regions 160-218 and 743-854.

This table comes from immunoSEQ multiplex PCR, and its TCRdb copy is limited to in-frame clones, with some not included. The sample carries about 120,000 clones, roughly 88% recorded once. CDR1 and CDR2 from the germline V gene are KGHSH and LQKENI. V was pared by 3 bases and J by 6 bases, with 18 bases between. The CDR3 consists of 15 residues. Turning to this clone: Antigen specificity is unknown.

The V call is TRBV18, the J call TRBJ2-7; no clear D. Material: peripheral blood, obtained on day 0 of AZD1222 vaccination. The TCR originated in an adult in good health. CDR3 sequence: CASSPLWQVVGEQYF. The CDR3 DNA reads as TGTGCCAGCTCACCTTTGTGGCAGGTAGTGGGCGAGCAGTACTTC. The entire variable domain, with the rest obtained from reference TRBV18 and TRBJ2-7, is as follows: NAGVMQNPRHLVRRRGQEARLRCSPMKGHSHVYWYRQLPEEGLKFMVYLQKENIIDESGMPKERFSAEFPKEGPSILRIQQVVRGDSAAYFCASSPLWQVVGEQYFGPGTRLTVT.